The source of this T cell receptor beta chain is a study of T cells in Graves' hyperthyroidism and ophthalmopathy. Under 3 months was the duration of disease in ophthalmopathy patients, who also had a Clinical Activity Score of at least 3 and a NOSPECS grade of at least 4. The diagnostic basis comprised clinical symptoms, serum thyroxine and TRAb, thyroid ultrasound and orbital computed tomography. A roughly 9.1 ml volume of fresh peripheral blood provided the PBMCs. The sample holds many counts of this clonotype. TCR beta CDR3 regions were amplified from RNA. HTBI primers were used for first-round RT-PCR of the TCR CDR3. Using its own MiXCR run on the multiplex PCR reads, TCRdb lists one record per CDR3 protein. The sample has hundreds of thousands of distinct CDR3 sequences; roughly 15% are singletons. V gave up 6 bases and J gave up 0 bases, with 11 bases separating them. The CDR3 consists of 14 residues. Looked up from germline, CDR1 is SNHLY and CDR2 is FYNNEI.

The chain carries TRBV2 and TRBJ1-1; maybe TRBD1 (5 bases). Sequencing was done on a sample of blood. The receptor comes from a woman between 18 and 30 years old with Graves' ophthalmopathy. CDR3 region: CASRVQGVNTEAFF. For the CDR3, the DNA is TGTGCCAGCAGGGTGCAGGGTGTGAACACTGAAGCTTTCTTT.